This T cell receptor (beta chain) was retrieved from a study of blood T cell repertoires in COVID-19. Study details: COVID-19 samples from acute and convalescent phases originated in the United States, Italy and Spain. The cDNA or gDNA used as material had been derived from T cells, B-cell-depleted T cells, or PBMCs.

Original analysis: Reference gene primer amplification gave nucleated cell count estimates. Repertoires were generated with immunoSEQ multiplex PCR, while TCRdb's copy carries only in-frame clones and drops some. The V and J calls and clone size come from that table; D and trimming were worked out from the DNA. This table holds 140,000 or so clones, around 87% found once. The CDR3 sequence is 15 residues long. V shed 4 bases and J shed 4 bases, with 16 bases lying between them. Germline V gene lookup returns CDR1 MGHRA and CDR2 YSYEKL. Sequenced: peripheral blood. The sequence came from a man aged 50 to 59 who had recovered from COVID-19. The rearrangement uses TRBV4-1 and TRBJ1-2; D remains unclear. The chain's CDR3 is CASSPNEGVGYGYTF. CDR3 bases: TGCGCCAGCAGCCCTAACGAGGGCGTAGGCTATGGCTACACCTTC.